Listed below are T cell receptor beta chains from one sample, sequenced in a study of OX40 agonist ivuxolimab in advanced cancers. Repertoires were generated with immunoSEQ multiplex PCR, while TCRdb's copy carries only in-frame clones and drops some. The sample records fewer than 70,000 clones, about nine tenths being singletons. This material consisted of CD4+ or CD8+ T cells sorted from blood, taken in a trial of the OX40 agonist ivuxolimab. The receptors originated from an adult with an advanced solid tumor such as melanoma, head and neck, liver or kidney cancer. Both conserved end residues are part of each CDR3. Fields, in order: D gene, clone size, CDR3 length, V gene, J gene, CDR3 DNA, CDR3 protein. The D gene is left open where the match is weak. Clone size, where shown, is once, few, many, or a class for clones that have expanded.

>TRBD1|.|16|TRBV7-2|TRBJ2-7
TGTGCCAGCAGCCCACGGCCCGGACAGGGGTCCTACGAGCAGTACTTC
CASSPRPGQGSYEQYF
>TRBD1|.|16|TRBV6-6|TRBJ2-3
TGTGCCAGCAGTTCCCTCACAGGGGGCGGAACAGATACGCAGTATTTT
CASSSLTGGGTDTQYF
>.|.|14|TRBV5-1|TRBJ2-5
TGCGCCAGCAGCTTGGGGGCTAACAGGGAGACCCAGTACTTC
CASSLGANRETQYF
>TRBD1|.|15|TRBV5-4|TRBJ1-2
TGTGCCAGCAGCTCTGGACAGGGGCGTAACTATGGCTACACCTTC
CASSSGQGRNYGYTF
>.|.|11|TRBV30|TRBJ1-3
TGTGCCTGGACCTTAGGGTCCACCATATATTTT
CAWTLGSTIYF
>.|.|17|TRBV18|TRBJ2-1
TGTGCCAGCTCACGAACAGCTACCGGACCCGACTACAATGAGCAGTTCTTC
CASSRTATGPDYNEQFF
>.|.|15|TRBV19|TRBJ1-6
TGTGCCAGTAGTTTATCGGACGTATCTAATTCACCCCTCCACTTT
CASSLSDVSNSPLHF
>TRBD2|.|15|TRBV11-2|TRBJ2-2
TGTGCCAGCAGCCGGAGCGGGAGCAGGGGCGGGGAGCTGTTTTTT
CASSRSGSRGGELFF
>TRBD2|.|17|TRBV30|TRBJ2-7
TGTGCCTGGAGTGTACTGCGGACTAGCGGGAGGGAGAGCGAGCAGTACTTC
CAWSVLRTSGRESEQYF
>.|few|14|TRBV2|TRBJ1-2
TGTGCCAGCAGGGGAGACGGGAGCAACTATGGCTACACCTTC
CASRGDGSNYGYTF
>.|.|14|TRBV5-4|TRBJ1-3
TGTGCCAGCAGTTCCCGGGGCGCCGGAAACACCATATATTTT
CASSSRGAGNTIYF
>TRBD1|.|16|TRBV19|TRBJ1-6
TGTGCCAGTAGTCCCCGGACAGGGGGGGATAATTCACCCCTCCACTTT
CASSPRTGGDNSPLHF
>TRBD2|.|17|TRBV14|TRBJ2-3
TGTGCCAGCAGCCCCCGACTAGCGGGGGGGATCACAGATACGCAGTATTTT
CASSPRLAGGITDTQYF
>.|.|15|TRBV7-3|TRBJ1-6
TGTGCCAGCAGCTTAAAGCCAGGGTCCAATTCACCCCTCCACTTT
CASSLKPGSNSPLHF
>.|.|16|TRBV23-1|TRBJ2-4
TGCGCCAGCAGTCGGGGTGGGGCGGTTGCCGAAAACATTCAGTACTTC
CASSRGGAVAENIQYF
>.|.|14|TRBV6-5|TRBJ1-2
TGTGCCAGCAGCTACGTAAAGGAGGGGGGGGGCTACACCTTC
CASSYVKEGGGYTF
>TRBD1|.|13|TRBV29-1|TRBJ1-4
TGCAGCGGTACTACAGGGGGGAATGAAAAACTGTTTTTT
CSGTTGGNEKLFF
>TRBD1|.|18|TRBV11-2|TRBJ2-6
TGTGCCAGCAGCCCTCTGGACAGGGGAGTCTCCGGGGCCAACGTCCTGACTTTC
CASSPLDRGVSGANVLTF
>.|.|15|TRBV19|TRBJ1-1
TGTGCCAGTAGTCCTAGGACAGCCTTGAACACTGAAGCTTTCTTT
CASSPRTALNTEAFF
>.|.|11|TRBV19|TRBJ1-3
TGTGCCAGTGGGGGGTTTTTTACCATATATTTT
CASGGFFTIYF
>.|.|13|TRBV5-5|TRBJ2-2
TGTGCCAGCAGCTTGGACTACACCGGGGAGCTGTTTTTT
CASSLDYTGELFF
>TRBD1|.|13|TRBV27|TRBJ2-7
TGTGCCAGCAGTGCCACAGGGGCCTACGAGCAGTACTTC
CASSATGAYEQYF
>.|.|16|TRBV14|TRBJ1-6
TGTGCCAGCAGCCAAGAAGAACAGGGTTTGAATTCACCCCTCCACTTT
CASSQEEQGLNSPLHF
>TRBD2|.|15|TRBV7-2|TRBJ2-1
TGTGCCAGCAGCTTAGACGGGAGGCCCTACAATGAGCAGTTCTTC
CASSLDGRPYNEQFF
>.|.|16|TRBV6-6|TRBJ1-5
TGTGCCAGCAGTTACGGGGGACGGAATAGCAATCAGCCCCAGCATTTT
CASSYGGRNSNQPQHF
>TRBD2|.|16|TRBV7-2|TRBJ2-3
TGTGCCAGCAGTTTTCTAGCGGGAGCGCTCAGGGATACGCAGTATTTT
CASSFLAGALRDTQYF
>TRBD1|.|15|TRBV28|TRBJ1-2
TGTGCCAGCAGTTTGATGACGACAGGGGAGGGTGGCTACACCTTC
CASSLMTTGEGGYTF
>.|.|13|TRBV30|TRBJ2-1
TGTGCCGGAAACTCGGACTTCTACAATGAGCAGTTCTTC
CAGNSDFYNEQFF
>.|once|16|TRBV5-8|TRBJ2-1
TGTGCCAGCAGCTTGTTTTTAGGGGAATCCTACAATGAGCAGTTCTTC
CASSLFLGESYNEQFF
>.|.|15|TRBV4-3|TRBJ1-2
TGCGCCAGCAGCCAAGATAGGGTGGGATTCTATGGCTACACCTTC
CASSQDRVGFYGYTF
>.|few|14|TRBV4-1|TRBJ1-6
TGCGCCAGCAGCCTCGAGACAGCCAATTCACCCCTCCACTTT
CASSLETANSPLHF
>.|once|13|TRBV28|TRBJ1-2
TGTGCCAGCAGGGGCGGACGGGTCTATGGCTACACCTTC
CASRGGRVYGYTF
>.|.|12|TRBV29-1|TRBJ2-5
TGCAGCGGGGGGGGCAGAGAAGAGACCCAGTACTTC
CSGGGREETQYF
>.|once|13|TRBV6-1|TRBJ2-3
TGTGCCAGCAGTGAGTCGTCCACAGATACGCAGTATTTT
CASSESSTDTQYF
>.|.|14|TRBV5-1|TRBJ1-5
TGCGCCAGCAGCTCAGGGCGGGTGGGTCAGCCCCAGCATTTT
CASSSGRVGQPQHF
>TRBD1|.|17|TRBV30|TRBJ1-5
TGTGCCTGGAGTGTAGCTGGACAGGGAATATTCAATCAGCCCCAGCATTTT
CAWSVAGQGIFNQPQHF
>TRBD1|.|15|TRBV5-1|TRBJ1-5
TGCGCCAGCAGCCGGGACAGGGGGAATCGTCAGCCCCAGCATTTT
CASSRDRGNRQPQHF
>TRBD1|.|15|TRBV5-1|TRBJ2-7
TGCGCCAGCAGCACGGGGACAGGGGTGTCCTACGAGCAGTACTTC
CASSTGTGVSYEQYF
>.|.|14|TRBV7-2|TRBJ1-1
TGTGCCAGCAGCTTAGTGCCATCGAACACTGAAGCTTTCTTT
CASSLVPSNTEAFF
>.|.|10|TRBV9|TRBJ2-5
TGTGCCAGCAGCGGTGAGACCCAGTACTTC
CASSGETQYF
>TRBD2|once|16|TRBV2|TRBJ2-1
TGTGCCAGCAGTGGTCTGGGCGGGGGGGCCTACAATGAGCAGTTCTTC
CASSGLGGGAYNEQFF
>TRBD1|.|17|TRBV28|TRBJ2-3
TGTGCCAGCCCCCCCAGGACAGGACAGTTTAGCACAGATACGCAGTATTTT
CASPPRTGQFSTDTQYF
>.|.|15|TRBV5-1|TRBJ2-7
TGCGCCAGCAGCGACCCAAGCGGACTCTCCTACGAGCAGTACTTC
CASSDPSGLSYEQYF
>.|.|15|TRBV7-9|TRBJ2-1
TGTGCCAGCAGCTTGGGTTGGACAGCATACAATGAGCAGTTCTTC
CASSLGWTAYNEQFF
>.|.|13|TRBV6-4|TRBJ2-6
TGTGCCAGCAGAGAATCTGGGGCCAACGTCCTGACTTTC
CASRESGANVLTF
>.|.|14|TRBV4-2|TRBJ1-5
TGTGCCAGCAGCCAAGACAGCGGAAATCAGCCCCAGCATTTT
CASSQDSGNQPQHF
>.|.|14|TRBV28|TRBJ1-1
TGTGCCAGCAGTCACACTAGGACACACACTGAAGCTTTCTTT
CASSHTRTHTEAFF
>.|.|12|TRBV19|TRBJ1-6
TGTGCCAGTAGTGTTCCTGATTCACCCCTCCACTTT
CASSVPDSPLHF
>.|.|16|TRBV28|TRBJ1-5
TGTGCCAGCAGTTTCGTCATCCAGCCGGCGGATCAGCCCCAGCATTTT
CASSFVIQPADQPQHF
>.|.|15|TRBV28|TRBJ2-2
TGTGCCAGCAGTTTAGGCGGCGCGGGCACCGGGGAGCTGTTTTTT
CASSLGGAGTGELFF
>TRBD2|.|14|TRBV6-6|TRBJ2-7
TGTGCCAGCAGGGGTCGGGGGACTACCTACGAGCAGTACTTC
CASRGRGTTYEQYF
>.|.|13|TRBV30|TRBJ2-2
TGTGCCTGGAAAAGGGGGTTCACCGGGGAGCTGTTTTTT
CAWKRGFTGELFF
>.|few|15|TRBV11-2|TRBJ1-5
TGTGCCAGCAGCTTAGGAGGGAATAGCAATCAGCCCCAGCATTTT
CASSLGGNSNQPQHF